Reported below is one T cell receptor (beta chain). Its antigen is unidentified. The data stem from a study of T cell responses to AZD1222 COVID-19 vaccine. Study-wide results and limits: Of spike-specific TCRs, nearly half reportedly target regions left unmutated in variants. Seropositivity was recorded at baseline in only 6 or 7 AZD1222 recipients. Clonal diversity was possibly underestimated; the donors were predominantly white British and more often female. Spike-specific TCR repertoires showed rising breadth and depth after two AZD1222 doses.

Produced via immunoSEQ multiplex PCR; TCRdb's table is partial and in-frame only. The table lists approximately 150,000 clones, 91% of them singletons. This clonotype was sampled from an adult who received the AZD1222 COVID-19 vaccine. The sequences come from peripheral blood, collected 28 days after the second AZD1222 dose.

CDR3 in amino acids: CATSDPVGSGSSETQYF. The CDR3 DNA follows: TGTGCCACCAGTGATCCGGTGGGTAGCGGGAGTTCCGAGACCCAGTACTTC. V and J are TRBV24-1 and TRBJ2-5; 9 bases match TRBD2. Germline V gives CDR1 KGHDR, CDR2 SFDVKD. The CDR3 length is 17 residues. V shed 3 bases, J shed 5 bases, and the junction held 12 bases outside the gene matches.